This T cell receptor (beta chain) emerged from a study of shared clonotypes between healthy human individuals (dated by TCRdb to about 2020). Context from the whole study: Two women and a few men aged 18 to 49 years were included in the cohort. Per donor, three plates each were used for CD4 naive and CD4 memory, two for CD8 naive, and one for CD8 memory. The study deeply sequenced blood TCR repertoires of five healthy adults to estimate repertoire size and the extent of clonotype sharing between individuals. To increase sequencing depth and limit assay-specific biases, different laboratories used diverse techniques to prepare libraries and sequence TCR repertoires. Per donor, leukapheresis produced somewhere between about 0.9 and 9.5 billion PBMCs. The research as a whole found: Sampling was limited to blood, and TCR repertoires in tissue likely differ from TCR repertoires in blood. Even with the large sequencing depth, rarefaction of the sorted-subset datasets indicated that sequencing was incomplete. Because the study included a small number of donors, the genetic and exposure-history diversity represented was limited. Clonotypes shared by all four sorted-subset donors showed higher generation probabilities than non-shared clonotypes. When a handful of donors were compared, the shared fraction of clonotypes was about 5.4% for naive CD4, approximately 3.5% for naive CD8, 2% to 2.5% for memory CD4, and approximately 0.4% for memory CD8. Pairwise subsampling indicated that sequencing depth was expected to affect the degree of clonotype sharing among donors. Estimated clonotype richness was generally larger for naive than for memory subsets.

Using the deep immunoSEQ assay, TCR CDR3 regions were amplified from genomic DNA by multiplex PCR. For each cell subset, the extracted genomic DNA was distributed evenly across all wells of several immunoSEQ 96-well plates, and each plate served as one replicate. For sorted subsets, approximately 210 ng of genomic DNA, equivalent to 25,000 to 35,000 T cell genomes, went into each replicate PCR. Purified libraries were measured with a Qubit 3.0 fluorometer, size-checked on a Bioanalyzer 2100, and measured again with the KAPA Library Quantification kit. A separate single-read 150-cycle Illumina NextSeq 550 flow cell was used to sequence each immunoSEQ 96-well plate. The study's own analysis went as follows. Because the immunoSEQ output held only junctional sequences and lacked quality scores, the filtering could not match the filtering applied to full-length reads. Sequences were annotated with PyIR, a Python wrapper for IgBLAST v1.9, and V/J genes and CDR3 were assigned using IMGT germline references. Reads were filtered out if the reads had weak V/J assignments (E-value above 1e-6), no CDR3, stop codons, out-of-frame junctions, or ambiguous translated residues. V3J clonotypes were defined as sequences sharing an identical inferred V gene, J gene, and CDR3 amino acid sequence. The percentage overlap between two repertoires was calculated by dividing the number of shared unique clonotypes by the size of the smaller repertoire. Three approaches were used to assess repertoire richness: RTK rarefaction, the Chao1 estimator, and Recon v2.1 estimates of unobserved clonotypes. For all TCRbeta clonotypes obtained by the gDNA method from a few donors, generation probabilities were computed with OLGA. Here the immuneACCESS table is served through TCRdb, limited to in-frame sequences with V and J called. Missing clones are a known gap in these copies; in checked studies unresolved V genes cover under half, and the rest lacks a known reason. V, J and clone size were drawn from that table, and D and trimming were deduced from the DNA. Present in this sample are around 2.5 million clones, 80% to 95% of which were seen just once. The leading ten clones occupy 0.36% of the sample.

Its CDR3 holds 15 amino acids, cysteine through phenylalanine. Only CDR3 DNA remains: 45 bases, in frame from the first base. The germline V gene encodes CDR1 SGHAT and CDR2 FQNNGV. The junction shows trimming of 1 base on V and 11 bases on J, plus 18 bases between the germline ends. The donors were healthy, HIV-negative adults with no recently reported acute infections or vaccinations. Only Caucasian adults living in Nashville, Tennessee, USA were represented among the donors. Magnetic negative selection was used to enrich CD4+ T cells, after which naive cells were positively selected on CD45RA and the negative fraction became the memory subset. Blood was collected by leukapheresis, and PBMCs were isolated by Ficoll-Histopaque density gradient centrifugation and then cryopreserved in liquid nitrogen vapor phase. Analytical flow cytometry was used to check the purity and quantity of every magnetically sorted T cell population. From each sorted fraction, genomic DNA was isolated and quantified by UV absorbance on a Nanodrop 2000c.

Turning to this clone: There is no known antigen for this receptor. Per-nucleotide qualities are absent, and no much larger clonotype sits a single base away.

The V and J segments used are TRBV11-2 and TRBJ2-1, with no confident D gene call. This receptor was obtained from a man younger than 35 in good health. Some clones in this sample may be carry-over from other donors' samples. Sample: naive CD4+ T cells from PBMCs. The cell subset or site label, read with the paper, signifies: CD45RA+ positively selected. The CDR3 protein sequence reads: CASSLVSATSRKQFF. At the DNA level, the sequence is TGTGCCAGCAGCTTAGTCAGTGCTACCAGTCGAAAGCAGTTCTTC.